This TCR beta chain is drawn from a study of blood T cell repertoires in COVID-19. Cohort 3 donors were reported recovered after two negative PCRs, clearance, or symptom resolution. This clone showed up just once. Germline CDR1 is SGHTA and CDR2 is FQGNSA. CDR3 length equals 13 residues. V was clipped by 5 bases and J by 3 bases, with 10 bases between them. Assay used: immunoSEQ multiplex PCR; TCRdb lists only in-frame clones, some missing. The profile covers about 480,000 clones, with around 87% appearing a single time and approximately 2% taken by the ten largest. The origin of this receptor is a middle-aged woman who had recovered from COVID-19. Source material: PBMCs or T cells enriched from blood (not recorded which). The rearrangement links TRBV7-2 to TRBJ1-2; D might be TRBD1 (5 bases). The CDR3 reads CASSLGGDYGYTF. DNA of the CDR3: TGTGCCAGCAGCCTCGGGGGTGACTATGGCTACACCTTC. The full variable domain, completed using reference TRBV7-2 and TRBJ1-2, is GAGVSQSPSNKVTEKGKDVELRCDPISGHTALYWYRQSLGQGLEFLIYFQGNSAPDKSGLPSDRFSAERTGGSVSTLTIQRTQQEDSAVYLCASSLGGDYGYTFGSGTRLTVV.